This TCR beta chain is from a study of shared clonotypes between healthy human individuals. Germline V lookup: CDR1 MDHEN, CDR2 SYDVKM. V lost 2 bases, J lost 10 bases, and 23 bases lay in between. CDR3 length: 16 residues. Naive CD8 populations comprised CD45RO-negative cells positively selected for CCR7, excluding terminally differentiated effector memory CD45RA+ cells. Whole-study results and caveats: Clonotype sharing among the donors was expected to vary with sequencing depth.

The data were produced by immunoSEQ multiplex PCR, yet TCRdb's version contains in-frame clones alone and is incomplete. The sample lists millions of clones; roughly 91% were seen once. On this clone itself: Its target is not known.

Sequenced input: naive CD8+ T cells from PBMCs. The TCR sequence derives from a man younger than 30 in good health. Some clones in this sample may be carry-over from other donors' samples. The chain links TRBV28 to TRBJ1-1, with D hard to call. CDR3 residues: CASSLPPAGLLIGAFF. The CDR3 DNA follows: TGTGCCAGCAGTTTACCTCCGGCAGGCTTATTAATTGGAGCTTTCTTT.